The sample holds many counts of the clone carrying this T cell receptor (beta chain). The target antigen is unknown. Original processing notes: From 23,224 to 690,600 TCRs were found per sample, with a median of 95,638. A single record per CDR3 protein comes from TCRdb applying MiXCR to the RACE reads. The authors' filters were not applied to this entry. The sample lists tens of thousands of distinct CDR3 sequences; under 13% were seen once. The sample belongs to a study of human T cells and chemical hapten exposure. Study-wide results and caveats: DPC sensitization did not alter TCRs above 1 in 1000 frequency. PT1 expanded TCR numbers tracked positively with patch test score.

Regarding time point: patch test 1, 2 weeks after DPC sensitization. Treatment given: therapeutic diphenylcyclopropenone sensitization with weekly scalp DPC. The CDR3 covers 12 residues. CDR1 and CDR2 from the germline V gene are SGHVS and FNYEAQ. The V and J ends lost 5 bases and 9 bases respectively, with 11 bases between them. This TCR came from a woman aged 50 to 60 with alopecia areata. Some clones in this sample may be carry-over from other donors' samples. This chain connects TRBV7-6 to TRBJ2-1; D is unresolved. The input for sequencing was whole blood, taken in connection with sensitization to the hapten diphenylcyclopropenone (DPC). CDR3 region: CASSQVFGEQFF. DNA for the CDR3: TGTGCCAGCAGCCAGGTCTTCGGTGAGCAGTTCTTC.